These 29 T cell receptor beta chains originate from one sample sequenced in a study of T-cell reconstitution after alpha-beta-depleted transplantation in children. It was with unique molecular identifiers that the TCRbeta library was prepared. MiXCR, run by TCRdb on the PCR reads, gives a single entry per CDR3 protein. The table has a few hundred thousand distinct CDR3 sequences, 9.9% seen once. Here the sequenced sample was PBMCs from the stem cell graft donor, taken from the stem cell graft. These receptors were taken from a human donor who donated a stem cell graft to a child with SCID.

CDR3 DNA: TGTGCCAGCAGCCCCCACCGGACAGCGAACACTGAAGCTTTCTTT. Residues: CASSPHRTANTEAFF. This chain joins TRBV14 and TRBJ1-1, with D maybe TRBD1 (6 bases). V gave up 4 bases and J gave up 1 base, with 13 bases separating them. The germline gives CDR1 SGHDN, CDR2 FVKESK. This CDR3 is 15 amino acids long. Supplemented by reference TRBV14 and TRBJ1-1, the full variable domain reads EAGVTQFPSHSVIEKGQTVTLRCDPISGHDNLYWYRRVMGKEIKFLLHFVKESKQDESGMPNNRFLAERTGGTYSTLKVQPAELEDSGVYFCASSPHRTANTEAFFGQGTRLTVV.

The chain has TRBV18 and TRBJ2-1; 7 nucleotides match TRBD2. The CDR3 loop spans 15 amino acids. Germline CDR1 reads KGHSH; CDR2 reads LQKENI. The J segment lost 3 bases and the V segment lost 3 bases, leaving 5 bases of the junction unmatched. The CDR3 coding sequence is TGTGCCAGCTCACCGGGCGGCGGGGGCTACAATGAGCAGTTCTTC. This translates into CASSPGGGGYNEQFF.

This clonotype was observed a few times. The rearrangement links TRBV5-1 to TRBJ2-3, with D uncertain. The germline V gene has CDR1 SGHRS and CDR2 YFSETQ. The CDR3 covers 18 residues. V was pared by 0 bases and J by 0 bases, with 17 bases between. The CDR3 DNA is TGCGCCAGCAGCTTGGTAGGCTTACTCCCTACTAGCACAGATACGCAGTATTTT. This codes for CASSLVGLLPTSTDTQYF.

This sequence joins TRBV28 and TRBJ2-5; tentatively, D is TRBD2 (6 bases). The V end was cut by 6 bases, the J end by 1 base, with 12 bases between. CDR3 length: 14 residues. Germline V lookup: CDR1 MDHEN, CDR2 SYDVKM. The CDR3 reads CASRPGGLQETQYF. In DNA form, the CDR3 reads TGTGCCAGCAGACCTGGGGGACTCCAAGAGACCCAGTACTTC.

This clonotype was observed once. CDR3 protein: CSAWILNEQFF. The CDR3 coding sequence is TGCAGTGCTTGGATTCTCAATGAGCAGTTCTTC. The chain links TRBV20-1 to TRBJ2-1; D uncertain. The V gene's germline CDR1 is DFQATT and CDR2 SNEGSKA (reference sequence). CDR3 length: 11 residues. The V and J ends lost 5 bases and 6 bases respectively, with 8 bases between them.

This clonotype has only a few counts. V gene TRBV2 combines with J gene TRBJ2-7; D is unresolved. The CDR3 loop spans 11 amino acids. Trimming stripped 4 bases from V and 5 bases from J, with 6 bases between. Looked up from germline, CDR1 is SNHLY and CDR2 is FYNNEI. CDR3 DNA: TGTGCCAGCAGTGTTTTAGACGAGCAGTACTTC. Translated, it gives CASSVLDEQYF.

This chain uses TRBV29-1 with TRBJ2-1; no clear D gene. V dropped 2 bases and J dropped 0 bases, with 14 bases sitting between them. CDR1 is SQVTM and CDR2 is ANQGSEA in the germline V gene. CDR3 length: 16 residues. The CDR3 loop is CSVEHRIRTSYNEQFF. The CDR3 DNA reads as TGCAGCGTTGAACATAGAATACGGACCTCCTACAATGAGCAGTTCTTC.

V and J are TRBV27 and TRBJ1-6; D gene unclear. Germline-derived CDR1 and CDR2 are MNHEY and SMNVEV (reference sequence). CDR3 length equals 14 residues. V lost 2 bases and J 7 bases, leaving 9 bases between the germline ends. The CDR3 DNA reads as TGTGCCAGCAGTTTAGGCCAAGCCAATTCACCCCTCCACTTT. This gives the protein CASSLGQANSPLHF.

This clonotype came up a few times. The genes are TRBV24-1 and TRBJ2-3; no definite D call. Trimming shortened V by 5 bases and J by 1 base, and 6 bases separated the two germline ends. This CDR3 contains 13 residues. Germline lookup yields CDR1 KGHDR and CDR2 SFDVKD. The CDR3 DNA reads TGTGCCACCAGTGCCCTAGGCACAGATACGCAGTATTTT. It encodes CATSALGTDTQYF.

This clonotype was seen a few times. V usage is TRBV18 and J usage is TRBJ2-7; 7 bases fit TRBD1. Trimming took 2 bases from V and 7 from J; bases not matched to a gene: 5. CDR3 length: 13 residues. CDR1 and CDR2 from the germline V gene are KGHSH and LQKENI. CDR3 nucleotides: TGTGCCAGCTCACCAAGGGACAGAGAAGAGCAGTACTTC. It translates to CASSPRDREEQYF.

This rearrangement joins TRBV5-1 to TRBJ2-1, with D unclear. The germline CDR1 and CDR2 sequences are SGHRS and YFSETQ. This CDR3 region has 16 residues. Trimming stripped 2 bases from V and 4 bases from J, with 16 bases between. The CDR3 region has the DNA TGCGCCAGCAGCTTCGACATCTCACCTACGTACAATGAGCAGTTCTTC. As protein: CASSFDISPTYNEQFF. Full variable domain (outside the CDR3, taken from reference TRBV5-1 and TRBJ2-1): KAGVTQTPRYLIKTRGQQVTLSCSPISGHRSVSWYQQTPGQGLQFLFEYFSETQRNKGNFPGRFSGRQFSNSRSEMNVSTLELGDSALYLCASSFDISPTYNEQFFGPGTRLTVL.

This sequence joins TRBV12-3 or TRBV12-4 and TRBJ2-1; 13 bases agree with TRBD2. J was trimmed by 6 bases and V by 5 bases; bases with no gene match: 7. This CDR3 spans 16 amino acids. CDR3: CASSHRLAGGTNEQFF. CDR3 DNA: TGTGCCAGCAGTCACCGACTAGCGGGGGGAACCAATGAGCAGTTCTTC.

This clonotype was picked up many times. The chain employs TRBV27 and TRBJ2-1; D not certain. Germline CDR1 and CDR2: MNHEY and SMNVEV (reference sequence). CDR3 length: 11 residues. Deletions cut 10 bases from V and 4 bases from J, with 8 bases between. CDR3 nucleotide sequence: TGTGCCATATCTTTGTACAATGAGCAGTTCTTC. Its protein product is CAISLYNEQFF.

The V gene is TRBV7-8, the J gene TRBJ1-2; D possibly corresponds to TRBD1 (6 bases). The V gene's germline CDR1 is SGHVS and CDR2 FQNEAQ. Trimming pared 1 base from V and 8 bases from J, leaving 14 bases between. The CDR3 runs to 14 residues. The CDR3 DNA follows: TGTGCCAGCAGCTTAGTAGTGAGACAGGAAGGCTACACCTTC. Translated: CASSLVVRQEGYTF.

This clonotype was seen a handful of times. The CDR3 DNA sequence: TGTGCCAGCAGCCAAGATTGGGGCGGCCGGGAGTTCTTC. It is translated as CASSQDWGGREFF. The chain links TRBV14 to TRBJ2-1, with a weak D call TRBD1 (5 bases). V lost 0 bases to trimming and J lost 14 bases, with 14 bases between them. The germline CDR1 and CDR2 sequences are SGHDN and FVKESK. The CDR3 spans 13 residues.

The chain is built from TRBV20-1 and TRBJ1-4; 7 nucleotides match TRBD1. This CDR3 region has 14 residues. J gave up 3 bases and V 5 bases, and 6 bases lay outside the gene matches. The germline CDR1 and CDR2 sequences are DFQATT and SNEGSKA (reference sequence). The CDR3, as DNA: TGCAGTGCTGCGACAGGGCCCCCTAATGAAAAACTGTTTTTT. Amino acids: CSAATGPPNEKLFF.

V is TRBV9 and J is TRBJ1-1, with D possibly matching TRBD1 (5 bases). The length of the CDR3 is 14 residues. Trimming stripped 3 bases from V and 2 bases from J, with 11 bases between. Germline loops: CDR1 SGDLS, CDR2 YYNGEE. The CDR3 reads CASSASQVNTEAFF. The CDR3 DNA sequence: TGTGCCAGCAGCGCTTCACAGGTTAACACTGAAGCTTTCTTT.

This chain's CDR3 is CASSLEGLADTQYF. The CDR3 DNA reads TGTGCCAGCAGCTTAGAGGGACTAGCAGATACGCAGTATTTT. V and J are TRBV11-3 and TRBJ2-3, with 8 nucleotides matching TRBD2. After removal of 0 bases from V and 4 bases from J, the junction contained 0 bases not matched to a gene. Germline-derived CDR1 and CDR2 are SGHNT and YENEEA. The CDR3 consists of 14 residues.

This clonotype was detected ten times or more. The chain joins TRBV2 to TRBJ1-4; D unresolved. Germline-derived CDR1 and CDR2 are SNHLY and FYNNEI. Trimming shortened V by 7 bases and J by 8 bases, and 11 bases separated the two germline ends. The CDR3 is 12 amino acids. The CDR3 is CASKQAEEKLFF. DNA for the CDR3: TGTGCCAGCAAGCAGGCGGAGGAAAAACTGTTTTTT.

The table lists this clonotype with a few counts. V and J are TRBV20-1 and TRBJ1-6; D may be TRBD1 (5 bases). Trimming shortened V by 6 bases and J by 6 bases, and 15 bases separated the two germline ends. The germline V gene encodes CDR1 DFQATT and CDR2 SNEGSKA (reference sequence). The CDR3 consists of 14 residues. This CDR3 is CSATVQGSNSPLHF. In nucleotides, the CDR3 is TGCAGTGCCACAGTTCAGGGAAGTAATTCACCCCTCCACTTT.

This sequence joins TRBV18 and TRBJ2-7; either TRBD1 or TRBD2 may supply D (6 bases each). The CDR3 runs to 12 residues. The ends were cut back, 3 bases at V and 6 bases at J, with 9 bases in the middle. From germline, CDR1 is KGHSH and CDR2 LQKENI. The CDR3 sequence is CASSPEGGEQYF. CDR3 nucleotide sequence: TGTGCCAGCTCACCCGAGGGGGGCGAGCAGTACTTC.

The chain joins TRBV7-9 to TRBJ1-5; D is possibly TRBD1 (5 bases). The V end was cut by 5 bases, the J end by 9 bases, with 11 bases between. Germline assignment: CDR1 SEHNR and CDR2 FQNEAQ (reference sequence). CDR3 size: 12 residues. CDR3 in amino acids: CASSIGARPQHF. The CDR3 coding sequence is TGTGCCAGCAGCATCGGGGCTAGGCCCCAGCATTTT.

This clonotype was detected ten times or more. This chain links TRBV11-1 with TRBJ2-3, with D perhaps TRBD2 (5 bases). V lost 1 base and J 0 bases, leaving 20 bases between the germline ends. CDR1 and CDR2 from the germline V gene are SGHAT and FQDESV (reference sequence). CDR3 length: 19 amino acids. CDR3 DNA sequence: TGTGCCAGCAGCTTAGATTTGAGTTGGCGGGCGGCTAGCACAGATACGCAGTATTTT. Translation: CASSLDLSWRAASTDTQYF.

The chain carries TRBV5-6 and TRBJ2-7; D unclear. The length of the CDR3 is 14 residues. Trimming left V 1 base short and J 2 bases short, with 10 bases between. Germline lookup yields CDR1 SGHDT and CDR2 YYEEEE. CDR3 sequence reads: CASSLKFLPYEQYF. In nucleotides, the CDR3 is TGTGCCAGCAGCTTGAAGTTTCTTCCCTACGAGCAGTACTTC.

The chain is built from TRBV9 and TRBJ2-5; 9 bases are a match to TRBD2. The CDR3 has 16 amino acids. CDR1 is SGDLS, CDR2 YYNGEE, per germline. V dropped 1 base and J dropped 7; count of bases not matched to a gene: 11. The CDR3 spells CASSVWASGVEGTQYF. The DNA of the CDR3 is TGTGCCAGCAGCGTATGGGCTAGCGGGGTGGAAGGGACCCAGTACTTC. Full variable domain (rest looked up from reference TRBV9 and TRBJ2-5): DSGVTQTPKHLITATGQRVTLRCSPRSGDLSVYWYQQSLDQGLQFLIQYYNGEERAKGNILERFSAQQFPDLHSELNLSSLELGDSALYFCASSVWASGVEGTQYFGPGTRLLVL.

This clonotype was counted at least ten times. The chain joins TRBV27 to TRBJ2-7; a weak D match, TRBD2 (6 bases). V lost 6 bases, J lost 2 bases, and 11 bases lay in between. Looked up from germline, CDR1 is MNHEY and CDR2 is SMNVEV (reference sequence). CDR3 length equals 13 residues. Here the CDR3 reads CASSGTPPYEQYF. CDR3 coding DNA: TGTGCCAGCAGCGGGACTCCTCCCTACGAGCAGTACTTC.

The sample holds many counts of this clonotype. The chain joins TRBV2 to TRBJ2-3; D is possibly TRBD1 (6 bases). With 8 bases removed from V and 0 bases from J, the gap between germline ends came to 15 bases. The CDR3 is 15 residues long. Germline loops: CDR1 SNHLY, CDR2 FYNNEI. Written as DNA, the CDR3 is TGTGCCAGCCCCCTAGACAGGACCAGCACAGATACGCAGTATTTT. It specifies CASPLDRTSTDTQYF. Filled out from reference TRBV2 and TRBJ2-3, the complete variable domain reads EPEVTQTPSHQVTQMGQEVILRCVPISNHLYFYWYRQILGQKVEFLVSFYNNEISEKSEIFDDQFSVERPDGSNFTLKIRSTKLEDSAMYFCASPLDRTSTDTQYFGPGTRLTVL.

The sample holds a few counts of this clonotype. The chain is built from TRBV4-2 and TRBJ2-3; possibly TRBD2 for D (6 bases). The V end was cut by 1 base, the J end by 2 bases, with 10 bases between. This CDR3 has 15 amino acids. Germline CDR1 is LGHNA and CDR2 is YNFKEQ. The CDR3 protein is CASSQAGVLTDTQYF. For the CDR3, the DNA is TGTGCCAGCAGCCAAGCGGGGGTCCTCACAGATACGCAGTATTTT.

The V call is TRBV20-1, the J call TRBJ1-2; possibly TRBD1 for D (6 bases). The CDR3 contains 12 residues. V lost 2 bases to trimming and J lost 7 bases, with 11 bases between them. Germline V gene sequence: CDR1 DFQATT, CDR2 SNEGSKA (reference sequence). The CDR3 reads CSARSGAGGYTF. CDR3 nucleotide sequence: TGCAGTGCTAGATCGGGGGCTGGTGGCTACACCTTC.